The 15 T cell receptor beta chains presented below share a single source sample, sequenced in a study of T cell repertoires in cytomegalovirus infection. TCRdb fed the reads into MiXCR, producing one record per CDR3 protein. This table has about 400,000 distinct CDR3 sequences, roughly 20% appearing once. The sequencing input was PBMCs. Every receptor here comes from a human donor in good health (CMV status not recorded). Some clones in this sample may be carry-over from other donors' samples.

At least ten counts were recorded for this clonotype. The chain employs TRBV12-3 or TRBV12-4 and TRBJ1-1; no definite D call. The length of the CDR3 is 14 residues. V lost 6 bases and J lost 3, with 14 bases in between. CDR3 sequence reads: CASRSNRDDTEAFF. The CDR3 DNA reads as TGTGCCAGCAGGTCGAACAGAGACGACACTGAAGCTTTCTTT.

This clonotype was counted between two and nine times. V gene TRBV6-1 combines with J gene TRBJ2-3, with 9 positions matching TRBD2. This CDR3 contains 15 residues. Trimming took 1 base from V and 4 from J; bases not matched to a gene: 3. Germline V gives CDR1 MNHNS, CDR2 SASEGT. Here the CDR3 DNA reads TGTGCCAGCAGTGAAGAGGCTAGCGGGGCAGATACGCAGTATTTT. This codes for CASSEEASGADTQYF.

This clonotype was detected many times. The CDR3 spells CASGQDYNEQFF. The DNA of the CDR3 is TGTGCCAGTGGTCAGGATTACAATGAGCAGTTCTTC. The genes are TRBV2 and TRBJ2-1; no reliable D call. The CDR3 is 12 amino acids. Germline V gene data show CDR1 as SNHLY and CDR2 as FYNNEI. The V gene lost 9 bases and the J gene lost 4 bases, with 10 bases spanning the gap.

This clonotype was seen at least ten times. This sequence joins TRBV7-2 and TRBJ2-5; 8 positions match TRBD1. Trimming at V came to 7 bases and at J to 2 bases, leaving 6 bases not matched to a gene. Germline CDR1 reads SGHTA; CDR2 reads FQGNSA. The CDR3 consists of 14 residues. CDR3 sequence: CASTPGQAQETQYF. The CDR3 DNA reads TGTGCCAGCACCCCGGGACAGGCTCAAGAGACCCAGTACTTC.

This clonotype was seen a few times. The chain is built from TRBV7-2 and TRBJ2-1; 8 bases line up with TRBD1. CDR3 size: 14 residues. Trimming cost V 4 bases and J 8 bases; bases outside gene matches: 7. Germline V gene data show CDR1 as SGHTA and CDR2 as FQGNSA. The CDR3 DNA is TGTGCCAGCAGCTCCTTGACAGGGGCCCATGAGCAGTTCTTC. This translates into CASSSLTGAHEQFF.

This clonotype turned up a few times. The rearrangement joins TRBV5-1 to TRBJ1-2; no clear D. V gave up 0 bases and J gave up 7 bases, with 10 bases separating them. Germline V gene lookup returns CDR1 SGHRS and CDR2 YFSETQ. The CDR3 length is 13 residues. DNA for the CDR3: TGCGCCAGCAGCTTGGAGCAGCGGACTGGCTACACCTTC. Translating gives CASSLEQRTGYTF.

The chain joins TRBV6-2 or TRBV6-3 to TRBJ1-5; the D is unclear. CDR1 and CDR2 from the germline V gene are MNHEY and SVGEGT. The CDR3 sequence is 15 residues long. Trimming cost V 0 bases and J 2 bases, with 8 bases left between them. The CDR3 region is CASSYSTGRNQPQHF. The CDR3 coding sequence is TGTGCCAGCAGTTACTCGACCGGCCGCAATCAGCCCCAGCATTTT.

Many counts were recorded for this clonotype. The chain recombines TRBV14 with TRBJ2-3; D unresolved. V was pared by 4 bases and J by 6 bases, with 17 bases between. From germline, CDR1 is SGHDN and CDR2 FVKESK. This CDR3 spans 15 amino acids. The CDR3 DNA reads as TGTGCCAGCAGCCGGATACCCAGAGTAGGGGATACGCAGTATTTT. This gives the protein CASSRIPRVGDTQYF.

This chain joins TRBV19 and TRBJ2-1, with 15 bases identical to TRBD2. The CDR3 is 18 amino acids. V lost 4 bases to trimming and J lost 5 bases; unmatched junction nucleotides: 9. Germline V gene lookup returns CDR1 LNHDA and CDR2 SQIVND (reference sequence). The CDR3 nucleotides read TGTGCCAGTAGTAGTAGGGGGGGACTAGCGGGAGGAAACAATGAGCAGTTCTTC. The encoded protein is CASSSRGGLAGGNNEQFF.

This clonotype turned up a few times. The chain links TRBV12-3 or TRBV12-4 to TRBJ2-1; 9 bases match TRBD2. The CDR3 totals 18 residues. V lost 6 bases to trimming and J lost 0 bases; unmatched junction nucleotides: 12. The CDR3 DNA sequence: TGTGCCAGCAGGGGCCCCCCGTCTAGCGGGATCTCCTACAATGAGCAGTTCTTC. It yields the protein CASRGPPSSGISYNEQFF.

The chain employs TRBV7-6 and TRBJ1-5, with D tentatively TRBD1 (5 bases). CDR1 is SGHVS and CDR2 is FNYEAQ in the germline V gene. Between the trimmed V and J ends, which lost 5 bases and 1 base, there was a span of 15 bases. This CDR3 contains 16 residues. CDR3 sequence: CASSAGGGLSNQPQHF. For the CDR3, the DNA is TGTGCCAGCAGCGCCGGTGGGGGGTTAAGCAATCAGCCCCAGCATTTT.

This chain connects TRBV7-2 to TRBJ2-2, with D perhaps assigned TRBD1 or TRBD2 (5 bases each). This CDR3 contains 16 residues. Trimming took off 3 bases at V and 4 bases at J, with 15 bases between the two ends. Germline V lookup: CDR1 SGHTA, CDR2 FQGNSA. CDR3 bases: TGTGCCAGCAGCTTGTCCCCCGGGACCTTCACCGGGGAGCTGTTTTTT. Translation gives CASSLSPGTFTGELFF.

Only a few counts were recorded for this clonotype. The V call is TRBV28, the J call TRBJ1-5; TRBD1 matches at 9 bases. This CDR3 is built from 14 residues. Germline loops: CDR1 MDHEN, CDR2 SYDVKM. The V segment lost 3 bases and the J segment 13 bases; nucleotides outside the gene matches: 10. The DNA of the CDR3 is TGTGCCAGCAGTTTTACGGGACAGGGTAAATCTCAGCATTTT. It translates to CASSFTGQGKSQHF. The full variable domain, its missing parts supplied by reference TRBV28 and TRBJ1-5, is DVKVTQSSRYLVKRTGEKVFLECVQDMDHENMFWYRQDPGLGLRLIYFSYDVKMKEKGDIPEGYSVSREKKERFSLILESASTNQTSMYLCASSFTGQGKSQHFGDGTRLSIL.

The chain recombines TRBV12-3 or TRBV12-4 with TRBJ1-2; D not certain. V was trimmed by 8 bases and J by 8 bases, leaving 21 bases between them. This CDR3 is built from 14 residues. CDR3 residues: CASHPSSSSGGYTF. CDR3 DNA sequence: TGTGCCAGCCATCCCAGCTCGTCTTCGGGAGGCTACACCTTC.

V gene TRBV12-3 or TRBV12-4 combines with J gene TRBJ2-3; 7 bases are a match to TRBD2. The junction had 9 bases not matched to a gene; V was cut back by 3 bases and J by 3 bases. The length of the CDR3 is 16 residues. The CDR3: CASSFRGVRETDTQYF. The CDR3 nucleotides read TGTGCCAGCAGTTTCCGGGGGGTCAGGGAGACAGATACGCAGTATTTT.